What follows are 5 T cell receptor beta chains derived from one specimen sequenced in a study of radiotherapy plus CTLA-4 blockade in lung cancer. Measured with immunoSEQ multiplex PCR; TCRdb has only the in-frame clones, and not every one. The profile shows 81,000 or so clones, about 80% of them singletons. Specimen: peripheral blood, collected from a patient treated with radiotherapy plus ipilimumab. These receptors all stem from a human donor with non-small cell lung cancer who had stable disease on radiotherapy plus ipilimumab.

The chain employs TRBV2 and TRBJ1-2; D unresolved. There are 14 residues in the CDR3. Germline-derived CDR1 and CDR2 are SNHLY and FYNNEI. Trimming took 2 bases from V and 2 from J, leaving 9 bases between them. The CDR3 coding sequence is TGTGCCAGCAGTGAAAAGTTGGTGAACTATGGCTACACCTTC. Amino acid sequence: CASSEKLVNYGYTF.

The chain employs TRBV5-1 and TRBJ2-7, with D possibly matching TRBD1 (6 bases). There are 13 residues in the CDR3. V lost 3 bases to trimming and J lost 6 bases, with 13 bases between them. Germline CDR1 is SGHRS and CDR2 is YFSETQ. The DNA for the CDR3 is TGCGCCAGCAGCTCCGGACAGATGCCCGAGCAGTACTTC. It encodes CASSSGQMPEQYF.

This clone was counted between two and nine times. The chain carries TRBV7-9 and TRBJ1-2; D is perhaps TRBD1 (5 bases). Between the trimmed V and J ends, which lost 4 bases and 3 bases, there was a span of 9 bases. CDR1 is SEHNR and CDR2 is FQNEAQ in the germline V gene (reference sequence). The CDR3 is 13 amino acids. In DNA, the CDR3 is TGTGCCAGCAGCTCAAGACAGCACTATGGCTACACCTTC. Amino acid sequence: CASSSRQHYGYTF.

The rearrangement links TRBV7-7 to TRBJ2-1; TRBD1 agrees at 9 bases. Germline CDR1 and CDR2: SSHAT and FNYEAQ (reference sequence). The CDR3 has 16 amino acids. With V trimmed by 5 bases and J by 3 bases, 8 bases remained unmatched. The DNA of the CDR3 is TGTGCCAGCAGCCCTACAGGGGGCAAAGGCTACAATGAGCAGTTCTTC. As protein: CASSPTGGKGYNEQFF.

The gene calls are TRBV7-3 and TRBJ2-3; D perhaps matches TRBD2 (6 bases). Germline-derived CDR1 and CDR2 are SGHTA and FQGTGA. This CDR3 comprises 15 residues. V shed 5 bases and J shed 3 bases, with 15 bases lying between them. The CDR3 reads CASSPDGGLTDTQYF. CDR3 bases: TGTGCCAGCAGCCCTGATGGGGGGTTAACAGATACGCAGTATTTT.